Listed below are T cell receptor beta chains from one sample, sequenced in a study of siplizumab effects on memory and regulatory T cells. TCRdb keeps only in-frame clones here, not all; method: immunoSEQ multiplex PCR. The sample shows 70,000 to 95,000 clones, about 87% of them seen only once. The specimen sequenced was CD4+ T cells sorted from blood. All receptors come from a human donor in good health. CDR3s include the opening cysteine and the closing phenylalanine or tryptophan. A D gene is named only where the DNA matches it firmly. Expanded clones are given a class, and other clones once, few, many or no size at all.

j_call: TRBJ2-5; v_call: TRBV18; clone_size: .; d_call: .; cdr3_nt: TGTGCCAGCTCACCGCAAAATTCGGAACGTGAGACCCAGTACTTC; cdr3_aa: CASSPQNSERETQYF
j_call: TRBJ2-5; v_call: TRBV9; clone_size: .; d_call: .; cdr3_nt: TGTGCCAGCAGCGTAAACTCCGGAGAGACCCAGTACTTC; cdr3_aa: CASSVNSGETQYF
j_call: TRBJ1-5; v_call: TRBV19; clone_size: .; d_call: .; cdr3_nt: TGTGCCAGTAGTATACTATTGGCAGCCCATAGCAATCAGCCCCAGCATTTT; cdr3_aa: CASSILLAAHSNQPQHF
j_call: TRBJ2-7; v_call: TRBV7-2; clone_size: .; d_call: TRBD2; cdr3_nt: TGTGCCAGCAGCTTAGCTAGCGGGAGTTACGAGCAGTACTTC; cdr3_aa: CASSLASGSYEQYF
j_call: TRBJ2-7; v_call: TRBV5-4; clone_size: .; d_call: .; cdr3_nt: TGTGCCAGCAGCTCGGAGAGCCGATTCTCCTACGAGCAGTACTTC; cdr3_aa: CASSSESRFSYEQYF
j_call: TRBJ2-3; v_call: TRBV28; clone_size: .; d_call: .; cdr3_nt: TGTGCCAGCAGTTTTGGGGGGGCCCACGCAGATACGCAGTATTTT; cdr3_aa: CASSFGGAHADTQYF
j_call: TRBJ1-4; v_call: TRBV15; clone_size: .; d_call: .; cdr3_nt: TGTGCCACCAGCGAGGGGGGACATAGACAGAAAAAACTGTTTTTT; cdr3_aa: CATSEGGHRQKKLFF
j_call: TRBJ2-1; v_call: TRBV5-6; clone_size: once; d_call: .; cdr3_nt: TGTGCCAGCAGCTTCAACAGGGTAAGCACTGAGCAGTTCTTC; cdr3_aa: CASSFNRVSTEQFF
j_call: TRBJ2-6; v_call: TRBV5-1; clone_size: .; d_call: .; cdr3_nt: TGCGCCAGCAGAGTGACTGGGGCCAACGTCCTGACTTTC; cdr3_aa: CASRVTGANVLTF
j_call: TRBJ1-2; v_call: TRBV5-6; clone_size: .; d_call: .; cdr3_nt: TGTGCCAGCAGTAAAGGGGGGTACGGTTCTAACTATGGCTACACCTTC; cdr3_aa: CASSKGGYGSNYGYTF
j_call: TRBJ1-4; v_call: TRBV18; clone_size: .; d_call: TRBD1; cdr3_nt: TGTGCCAGCTCATTACAGGGGGCTGTCGAAAAACTGTTTTTT; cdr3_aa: CASSLQGAVEKLFF
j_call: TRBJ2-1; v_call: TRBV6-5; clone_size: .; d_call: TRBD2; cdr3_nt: TGTGCCAGCAGTTCTAGACTAGCGGGGAAATACAATGAGCAGTTCTTC; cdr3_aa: CASSSRLAGKYNEQFF
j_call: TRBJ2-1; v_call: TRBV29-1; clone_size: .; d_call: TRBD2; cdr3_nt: TGCAGCACGTCCATTAGCGGGAGGGGCTACAATGAGCAGTTCTTC; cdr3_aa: CSTSISGRGYNEQFF
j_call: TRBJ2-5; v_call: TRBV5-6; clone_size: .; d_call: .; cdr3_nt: TGTGCCAGCAGCTTGGATATGGGAGCGAGAAGAGAGACCCAGTACTTC; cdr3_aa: CASSLDMGARRETQYF
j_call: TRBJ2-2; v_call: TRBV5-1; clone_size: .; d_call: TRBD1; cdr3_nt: TGCGCCAGCAGCTTGCTACAGGGGGCGAACGGGGAGCTGTTTTTT; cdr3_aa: CASSLLQGANGELFF
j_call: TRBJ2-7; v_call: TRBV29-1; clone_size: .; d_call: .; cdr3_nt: TGCAGCGTTGAAGGGGGTCAGGGCTACGAGCAGTACTTC; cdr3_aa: CSVEGGQGYEQYF
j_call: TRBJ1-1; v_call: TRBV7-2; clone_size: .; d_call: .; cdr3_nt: TGTGCCAGCAGCTTAGGGAGGACTGAAGCTTTCTTT; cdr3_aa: CASSLGRTEAFF
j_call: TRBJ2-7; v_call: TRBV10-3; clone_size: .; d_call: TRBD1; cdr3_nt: TGTGCCATCAGTGGACAGGGGTCGATCGCCTACGAGCAGTACTTC; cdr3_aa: CAISGQGSIAYEQYF
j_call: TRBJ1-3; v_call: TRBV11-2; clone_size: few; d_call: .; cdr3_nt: TGTGCCAGCAGCTTAGACTCAGTCTCTGGAAACACCATATATTTT; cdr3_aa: CASSLDSVSGNTIYF
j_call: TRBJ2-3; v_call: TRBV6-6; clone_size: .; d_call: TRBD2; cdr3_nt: TGTGCCAGCATCGGCGAGACTAGCATCACAGATACGCAGTATTTT; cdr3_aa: CASIGETSITDTQYF
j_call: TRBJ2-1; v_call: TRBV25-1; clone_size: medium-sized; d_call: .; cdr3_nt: TGTGCCAGCAGTGAAGTGGGTAGGGAGAATGAGCAGTTCTTC; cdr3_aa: CASSEVGRENEQFF
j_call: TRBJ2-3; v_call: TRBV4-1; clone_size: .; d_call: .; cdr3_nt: TGCGCCAGCAGCCTACTAGCTAGCACAGATACGCAGTATTTT; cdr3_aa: CASSLLASTDTQYF
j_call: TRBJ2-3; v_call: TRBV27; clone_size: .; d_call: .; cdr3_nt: TGTGCCAGCAGAAGACTAGGGAGCACAGATACGCAGTATTTT; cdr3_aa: CASRRLGSTDTQYF
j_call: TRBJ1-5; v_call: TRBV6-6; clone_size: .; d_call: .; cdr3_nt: TGTGCCAGCAGTTACTCGATGACCAGGGACAATCAGCCCCAGCATTTT; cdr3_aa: CASSYSMTRDNQPQHF
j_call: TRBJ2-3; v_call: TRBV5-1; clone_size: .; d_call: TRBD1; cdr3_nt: TGCGCCAGCAGCCTGACAGGGTCCCCTAGCACAGATACGCAGTATTTT; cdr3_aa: CASSLTGSPSTDTQYF
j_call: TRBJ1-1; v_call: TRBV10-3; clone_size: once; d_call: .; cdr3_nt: TGTGCCATCAGTGAGTCGAGGAGGGGGATCGGGGCTTTCTTT; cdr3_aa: CAISESRRGIGAFF
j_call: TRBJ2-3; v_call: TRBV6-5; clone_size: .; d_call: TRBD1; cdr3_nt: TGTGCCAGCAAAACACAGGGGGCCACAGATACGCAGTATTTT; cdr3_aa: CASKTQGATDTQYF
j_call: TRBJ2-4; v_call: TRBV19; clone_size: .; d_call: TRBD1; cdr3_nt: TGTGCCAGTAGTACTGGGACAGGTAAAAACATTCAGTACTTC; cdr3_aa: CASSTGTGKNIQYF
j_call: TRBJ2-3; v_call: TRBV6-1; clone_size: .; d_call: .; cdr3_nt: TGTGCCAGCAGTGAGGACAACACAGATACGCAGTATTTT; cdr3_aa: CASSEDNTDTQYF
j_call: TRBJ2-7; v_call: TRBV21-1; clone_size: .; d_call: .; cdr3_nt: TGTGCCAGCAGCAAAGCGCCGAAAGCGGGAGATCCCCCCTACGAGCAGTACTTC; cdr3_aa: CASSKAPKAGDPPYEQYF
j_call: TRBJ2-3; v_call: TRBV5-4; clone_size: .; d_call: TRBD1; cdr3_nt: TGTGCCAGCAGCTTGTTACAGGGGGCTCGAACAGATACGCAGTATTTT; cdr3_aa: CASSLLQGARTDTQYF
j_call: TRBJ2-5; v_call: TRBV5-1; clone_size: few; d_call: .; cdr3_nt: TGCGCCAGCAGCTCCCCGGGACTTTACGGGGAGACCCAGTACTTC; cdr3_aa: CASSSPGLYGETQYF
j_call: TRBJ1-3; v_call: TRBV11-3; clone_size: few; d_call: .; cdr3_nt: TGTGCCAGCAGCTTAGATGTCGCCGCAACTGGAAACACCATATATTTT; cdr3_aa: CASSLDVAATGNTIYF